This is a list of T cell receptor beta chains from one sample in a study of blood T cell repertoires in COVID-19. Sequenced by immunoSEQ multiplex PCR; TCRdb stores in-frame clones only, minus some. The data hold tens of thousands of clones, with over 75% observed a single time. The material sequenced was peripheral blood. Receptors were obtained from a woman in her fifties or sixties with COVID-19, enrolled during active disease. The CDR3 runs from the conserved cysteine through the conserved F or W. A D gene is named only where the DNA matches it firmly. Clone size is stated in some rows and not others, as once, few, many or a class when expanded.

V gene	D gene	clone size	J gene	CDR3 protein	CDR3 DNA
TRBV2	-	once	TRBJ1-2	CASTPGSAYGYTF	TGTGCCAGCACCCCCGGGTCTGCCTATGGCTACACCTTC
TRBV7-9	TRBD1	-	TRBJ1-2	CASSDTGQGNGYTF	TGTGCCAGCAGCGATACGGGACAGGGGAATGGCTACACCTTC
TRBV18	TRBD1	-	TRBJ2-3	CASSPPSRGRTDTQYF	TGTGCCAGCTCACCACCGTCGAGGGGGCGGACAGATACGCAGTATTTT
TRBV4-3	-	-	TRBJ1-2	CASSRALGSDNYGYTF	TGCGCCAGCAGCCGGGCCCTGGGGAGCGACAACTATGGCTACACCTTC
TRBV6-5	-	many	TRBJ1-3	CASSPGGNTIYF	TGTGCCAGCAGCCCAGGGGGAAACACCATATATTTT
TRBV27	-	-	TRBJ1-6	CASSLGGGSVLNSPLHF	TGTGCCAGCAGTCTAGGGGGGGGATCGGTACTTAATTCACCCCTCCACTTT
TRBV30	-	-	TRBJ2-3	CAWSAFRGTDTQYF	TGTGCCTGGAGTGCTTTCCGGGGCACAGATACGCAGTATTTT
TRBV30	-	once	TRBJ2-7	CAWRDSSYEQYF	TGTGCCTGGAGGGACAGCTCCTACGAGCAGTACTTC
TRBV3-1/TRBV3-2	-	-	TRBJ2-7	CASSQASGGTYEQYF	TGTGCCAGCAGCCAAGCCAGCGGCGGAACCTACGAGCAGTACTTC
TRBV27	TRBD1	-	TRBJ1-1	CASSVYRGSNTEAFF	TGTGCCAGCAGTGTTTACAGGGGCTCGAACACTGAAGCTTTCTTT
TRBV6-5	TRBD1	once	TRBJ1-5	CASSPGQGVMQPQHF	TGTGCCAGCAGCCCGGGACAGGGTGTTATGCAGCCCCAGCATTTT
TRBV2	TRBD2	-	TRBJ2-5	CASTVTSGGPQETQYF	TGTGCCAGCACCGTGACTAGCGGGGGCCCACAAGAGACCCAGTACTTC
TRBV7-9	-	-	TRBJ1-1	CASPPARVPLQGYTEAFF	TGTGCCAGCCCCCCAGCTCGGGTCCCTCTCCAGGGTTACACTGAAGCTTTCTTT
TRBV9	-	-	TRBJ1-6	CASSDSVGTWGRGLHF	TGTGCCAGCAGCGACTCGGTCGGGACATGGGGTCGAGGCCTCCACTTT
TRBV2	-	-	TRBJ2-7	CASNRVNHEQYF	TGTGCCAGCAACAGGGTTAACCACGAGCAGTACTTC
TRBV27	-	-	TRBJ2-3	CASSFGGTQYF	TGTGCCAGCAGTTTTGGAGGAACGCAGTATTTT
TRBV4-1	-	few	TRBJ2-7	CASSPGLGIYEQYF	TGCGCCAGCAGCCCAGGACTCGGTATCTACGAGCAGTACTTC
TRBV27	-	-	TRBJ2-2	CASSDRTPGELFF	TGTGCCAGCAGTGACAGGACGCCCGGGGAGCTGTTTTTT
TRBV19	-	-	TRBJ2-1	CASSVGGSPYNEQFF	TGTGCCAGTAGCGTAGGGGGTTCCCCCTACAATGAGCAGTTCTTC
TRBV7-6	-	-	TRBJ1-6	CASSLEPSGNSPLHF	TGTGCCAGCAGCTTGGAACCCTCAGGCAATTCACCCCTCCACTTT
TRBV5-4	TRBD2	-	TRBJ2-1	CASSLQAGLAGGNEQFF	TGTGCCAGCAGCCTCCAGGCGGGACTAGCGGGAGGTAATGAGCAGTTCTTC
TRBV28	TRBD2	once	TRBJ2-1	CASSLLAGVNEQFF	TGTGCCAGCAGTTTGCTAGCGGGAGTCAATGAGCAGTTCTTC
TRBV2	-	once	TRBJ1-1	CASRGQNTEAFF	TGTGCCAGCCGAGGGCAGAACACTGAAGCTTTCTTT
TRBV24-1	TRBD2	-	TRBJ2-1	CATSDWTSGRIHEQFF	TGTGCCACCAGTGACTGGACTAGCGGGAGAATTCATGAGCAGTTCTTC
TRBV24-1	-	-	TRBJ1-2	CATRRGGAKFKGYTF	TGTGCCACCAGGCGGGGGGGGGCGAAGTTTAAAGGCTACACCTTC
TRBV3-1/TRBV3-2	TRBD2	-	TRBJ2-1	CASSRIAGGFYNEQFF	TGTGCCAGCAGCCGGATAGCGGGGGGGTTCTACAATGAGCAGTTCTTC
TRBV7-9	TRBD1	medium-sized	TRBJ1-6	CASSSHDGQGTRSPLHF	TGTGCCAGCAGCTCACACGATGGACAGGGCACCCGATCACCCCTCCACTTT
TRBV7-9	TRBD1	-	TRBJ2-7	CASSDPVGGHEQYF	TGTGCCAGCAGCGATCCAGTAGGGGGCCACGAGCAGTACTTC
TRBV7-2	TRBD2	-	TRBJ2-3	CASSTSGTDTQYF	TGTGCCAGCAGTACTAGCGGCACAGATACGCAGTATTTT
TRBV7-9	TRBD1	-	TRBJ2-1	CASSLDRGFIF	TGTGCCAGCAGCTTGGACAGGGGTTTCATCTTC
TRBV27	TRBD2	-	TRBJ2-2	CASSFGLASGELFF	TGTGCCAGCAGTTTCGGACTAGCTTCCGGGGAGCTGTTTTTT